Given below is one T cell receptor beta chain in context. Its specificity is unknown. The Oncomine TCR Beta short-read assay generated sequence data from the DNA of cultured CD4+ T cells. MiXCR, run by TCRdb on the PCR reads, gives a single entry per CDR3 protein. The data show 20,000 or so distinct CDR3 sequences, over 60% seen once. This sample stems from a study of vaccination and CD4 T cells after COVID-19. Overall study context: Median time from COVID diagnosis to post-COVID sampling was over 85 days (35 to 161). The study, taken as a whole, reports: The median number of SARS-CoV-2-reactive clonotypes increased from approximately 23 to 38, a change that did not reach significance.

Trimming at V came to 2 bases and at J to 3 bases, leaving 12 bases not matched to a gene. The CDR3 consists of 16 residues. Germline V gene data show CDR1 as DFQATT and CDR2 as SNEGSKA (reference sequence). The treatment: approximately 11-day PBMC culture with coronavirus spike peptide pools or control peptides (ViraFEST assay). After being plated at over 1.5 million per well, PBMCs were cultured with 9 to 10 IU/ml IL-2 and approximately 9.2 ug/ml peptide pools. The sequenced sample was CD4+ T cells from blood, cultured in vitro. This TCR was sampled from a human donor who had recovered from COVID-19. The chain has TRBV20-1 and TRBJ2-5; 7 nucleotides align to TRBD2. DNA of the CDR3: TGCAGTGCTAGAAAACAGCGGGACTTTACCGAAGAGACCCAGTACTTC. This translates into CSARKQRDFTEETQYF.